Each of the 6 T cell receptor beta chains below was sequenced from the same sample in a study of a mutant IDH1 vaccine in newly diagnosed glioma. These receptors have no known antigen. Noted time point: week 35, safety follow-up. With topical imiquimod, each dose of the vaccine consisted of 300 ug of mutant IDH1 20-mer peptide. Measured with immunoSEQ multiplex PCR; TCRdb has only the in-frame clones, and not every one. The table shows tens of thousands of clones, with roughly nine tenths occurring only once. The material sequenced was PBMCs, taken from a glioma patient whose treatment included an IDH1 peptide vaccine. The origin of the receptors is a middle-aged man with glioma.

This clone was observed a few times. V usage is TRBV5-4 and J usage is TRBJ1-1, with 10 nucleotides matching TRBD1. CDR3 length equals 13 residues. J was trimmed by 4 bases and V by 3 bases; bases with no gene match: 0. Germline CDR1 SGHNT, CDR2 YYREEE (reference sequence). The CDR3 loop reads CASSWTGGTEAFF. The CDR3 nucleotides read TGTGCCAGCAGCTGGACAGGGGGCACTGAAGCTTTCTTT.

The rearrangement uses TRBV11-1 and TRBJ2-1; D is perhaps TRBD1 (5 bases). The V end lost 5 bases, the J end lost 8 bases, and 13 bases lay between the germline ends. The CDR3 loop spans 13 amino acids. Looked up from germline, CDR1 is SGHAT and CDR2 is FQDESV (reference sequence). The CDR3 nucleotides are TGTGCCAGCAGCCCAGGGAACACGGATGAGCAGTTCTTC. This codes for CASSPGNTDEQFF.

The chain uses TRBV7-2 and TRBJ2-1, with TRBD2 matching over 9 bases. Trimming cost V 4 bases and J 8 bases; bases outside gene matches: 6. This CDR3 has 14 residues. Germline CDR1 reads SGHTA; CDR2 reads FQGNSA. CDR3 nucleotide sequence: TGTGCCAGCAGCTGGACTAGCGTAAAGGATGAGCAGTTCTTC. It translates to CASSWTSVKDEQFF.

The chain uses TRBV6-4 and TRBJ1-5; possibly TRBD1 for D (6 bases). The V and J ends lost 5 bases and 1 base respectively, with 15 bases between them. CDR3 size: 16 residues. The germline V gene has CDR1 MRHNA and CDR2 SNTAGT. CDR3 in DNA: TGTGCCAGCAGTCCCGAGGGGGGCTTAAGCAATCAGCCCCAGCATTTT. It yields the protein CASSPEGGLSNQPQHF.

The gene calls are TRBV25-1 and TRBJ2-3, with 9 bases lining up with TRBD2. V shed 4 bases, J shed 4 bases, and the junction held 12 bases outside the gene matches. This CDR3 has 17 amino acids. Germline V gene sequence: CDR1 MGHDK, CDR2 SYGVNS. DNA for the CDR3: TGTGCCAGCAGTGGAACGGGCCTAGCGGGAATGTCAGATACGCAGTATTTT. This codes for CASSGTGLAGMSDTQYF.

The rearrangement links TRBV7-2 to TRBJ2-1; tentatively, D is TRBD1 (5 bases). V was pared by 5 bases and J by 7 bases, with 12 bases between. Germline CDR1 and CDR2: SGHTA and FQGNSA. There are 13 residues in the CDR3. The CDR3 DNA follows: TGTGCCAGCAGCCGCGTGGGGCCGAATGAGCAGTTCTTC. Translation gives CASSRVGPNEQFF. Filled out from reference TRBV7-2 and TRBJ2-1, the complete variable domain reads GAGVSQSPSNKVTEKGKDVELRCDPISGHTALYWYRQSLGQGLEFLIYFQGNSAPDKSGLPSDRFSAERTGGSVSTLTIQRTQQEDSAVYLCASSRVGPNEQFFGPGTRLTVL.